These T cell receptor beta chains were read from a single sample in a study of blood T cells in healthy people across ages. Each CDR3 protein gets one entry after TCRdb re-called the 5' RACE reads with MiXCR. The data show approximately 780,000 distinct CDR3 sequences, roughly 25% seen once. These records were also assigned to another study, of T cells of mothers and their children.

Sequenced material: blood. These TCRs come from a boy younger than 18 in good health. Both conserved end residues are part of each CDR3. Fields, in order: CDR3 length, J gene, clone size, V gene, D gene, CDR3 protein, CDR3 DNA. The D gene is left open where the match is weak. Clone size is not always given. Where it is, it says once, few, many or a class for expanded clones.

CDR3 length: 13; J gene: TRBJ1-2; clone size: once; V gene: TRBV2; D gene: .; CDR3 protein: CASSEAMANGYTF; CDR3 DNA: TGTGCCAGCAGTGAAGCGATGGCAAATGGCTACACCTTC
CDR3 length: 14; J gene: TRBJ2-1; clone size: few; V gene: TRBV30; D gene: TRBD1; CDR3 protein: CAWRGQGIYNEQFF; CDR3 DNA: TGTGCCTGGAGGGGACAGGGGATCTACAATGAGCAGTTCTTC
CDR3 length: 13; J gene: TRBJ2-5; clone size: few; V gene: TRBV27; D gene: .; CDR3 protein: CASSWGTGETQYF; CDR3 DNA: TGTGCCAGCAGTTGGGGGACCGGAGAGACCCAGTACTTC
CDR3 length: 15; J gene: TRBJ2-7; clone size: few; V gene: TRBV7-9; D gene: .; CDR3 protein: CASSSPVGLTYEQYF; CDR3 DNA: TGTGCCAGCAGCTCTCCCGTAGGGTTGACCTACGAGCAGTACTTC
CDR3 length: 9; J gene: TRBJ2-1; clone size: .; V gene: TRBV20-1; D gene: .; CDR3 protein: CKAGTEQFF; CDR3 DNA: TGCAAAGCCGGGACGGAGCAGTTCTTC
CDR3 length: 16; J gene: TRBJ2-5; clone size: .; V gene: TRBV13; D gene: TRBD2; CDR3 protein: CASSLADGGDKETQYF; CDR3 DNA: TGTGCCAGCAGCTTAGCCGATGGGGGGGATAAAGAGACCCAGTACTTC
CDR3 length: 22; J gene: TRBJ2-3; clone size: .; V gene: TRBV6-4; D gene: TRBD2; CDR3 protein: CASSDCRGGLATPRARRDTQYF; CDR3 DNA: TGTGCCAGCAGTGACTGCCGTGGGGGACTAGCGACGCCTAGGGCACGTAGGGATACGCAGTATTTT
CDR3 length: 15; J gene: TRBJ2-5; clone size: few; V gene: TRBV5-1; D gene: .; CDR3 protein: CASSLEGTVQETQYF; CDR3 DNA: TGCGCCAGCAGCTTGGAGGGCACAGTCCAAGAGACCCAGTACTTC
CDR3 length: 14; J gene: TRBJ2-5; clone size: many; V gene: TRBV20-1; D gene: TRBD1; CDR3 protein: CSARRQGAGETQYF; CDR3 DNA: TGCAGTGCTAGGCGTCAGGGGGCTGGGGAGACCCAGTACTTC
CDR3 length: 16; J gene: TRBJ2-1; clone size: .; V gene: TRBV6-2/TRBV6-3; D gene: TRBD2; CDR3 protein: CASRGAGGAVYNEQFF; CDR3 DNA: TGTGCCAGCAGGGGAGCCGGGGGGGCCGTTTACAATGAGCAGTTCTTC
CDR3 length: 16; J gene: TRBJ1-6; clone size: .; V gene: TRBV11-3; D gene: TRBD1; CDR3 protein: CASSAGTGDANSPLHF; CDR3 DNA: TGTGCCAGCAGCGCCGGGACAGGGGACGCTAATTCACCCCTCCACTTT
CDR3 length: 12; J gene: TRBJ2-5; clone size: .; V gene: TRBV29-1; D gene: .; CDR3 protein: CSARENQETQYF; CDR3 DNA: TGCAGCGCACGGGAGAACCAAGAGACCCAGTACTTC